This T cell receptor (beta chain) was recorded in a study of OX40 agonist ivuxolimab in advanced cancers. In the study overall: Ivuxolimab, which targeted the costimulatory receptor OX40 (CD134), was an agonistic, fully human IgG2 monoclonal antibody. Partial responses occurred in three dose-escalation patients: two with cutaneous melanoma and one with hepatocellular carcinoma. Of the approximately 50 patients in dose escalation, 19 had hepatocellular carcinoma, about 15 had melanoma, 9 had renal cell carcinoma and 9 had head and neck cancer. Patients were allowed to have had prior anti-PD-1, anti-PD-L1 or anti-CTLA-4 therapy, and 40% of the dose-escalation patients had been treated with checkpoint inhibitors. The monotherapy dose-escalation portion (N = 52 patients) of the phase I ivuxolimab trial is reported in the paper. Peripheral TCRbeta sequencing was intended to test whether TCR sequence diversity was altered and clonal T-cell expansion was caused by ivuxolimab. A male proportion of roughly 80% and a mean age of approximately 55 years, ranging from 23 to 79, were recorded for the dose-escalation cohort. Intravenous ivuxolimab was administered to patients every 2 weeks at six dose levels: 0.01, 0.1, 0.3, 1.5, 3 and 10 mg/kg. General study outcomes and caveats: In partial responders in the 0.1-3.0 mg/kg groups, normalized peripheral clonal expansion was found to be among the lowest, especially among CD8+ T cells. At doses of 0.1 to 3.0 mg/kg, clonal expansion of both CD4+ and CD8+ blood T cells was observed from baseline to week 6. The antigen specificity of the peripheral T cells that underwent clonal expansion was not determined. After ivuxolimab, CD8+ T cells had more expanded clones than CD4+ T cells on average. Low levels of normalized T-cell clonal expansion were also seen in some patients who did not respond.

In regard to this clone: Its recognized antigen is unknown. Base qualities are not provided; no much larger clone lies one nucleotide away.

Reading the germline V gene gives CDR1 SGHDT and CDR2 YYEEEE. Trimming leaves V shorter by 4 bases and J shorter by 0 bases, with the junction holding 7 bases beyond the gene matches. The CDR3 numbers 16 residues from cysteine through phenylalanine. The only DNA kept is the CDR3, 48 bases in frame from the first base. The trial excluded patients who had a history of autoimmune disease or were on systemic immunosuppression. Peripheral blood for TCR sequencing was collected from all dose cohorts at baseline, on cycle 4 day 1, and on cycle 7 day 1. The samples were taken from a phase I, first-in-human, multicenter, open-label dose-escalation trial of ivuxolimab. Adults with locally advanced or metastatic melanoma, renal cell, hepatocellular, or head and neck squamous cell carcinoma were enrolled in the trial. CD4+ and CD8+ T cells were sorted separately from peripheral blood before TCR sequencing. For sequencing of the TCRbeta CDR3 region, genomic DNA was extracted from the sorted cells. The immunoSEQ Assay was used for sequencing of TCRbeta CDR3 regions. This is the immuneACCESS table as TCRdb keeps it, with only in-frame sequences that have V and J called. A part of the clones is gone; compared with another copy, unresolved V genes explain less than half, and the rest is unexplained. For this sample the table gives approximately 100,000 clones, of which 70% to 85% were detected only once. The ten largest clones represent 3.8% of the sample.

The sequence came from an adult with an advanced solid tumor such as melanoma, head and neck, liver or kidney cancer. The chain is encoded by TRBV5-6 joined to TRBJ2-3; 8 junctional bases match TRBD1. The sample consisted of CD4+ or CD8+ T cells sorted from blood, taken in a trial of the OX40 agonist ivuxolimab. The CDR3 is CASSPMTGASTDTQYF. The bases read TGTGCCAGCAGCCCGATGACAGGGGCCAGCACAGATACGCAGTATTTT.